This TCR beta chain was observed in a study of cytomegalovirus exposure and HLA in healthy donors. The V gene's germline CDR1 is SGHVS and CDR2 FNYEAQ. The CDR3 runs to 16 residues. J lost 6 bases, V lost 1 base, and 3 bases had no gene match. Comment on this clone: No antigen is known for it.

Primers: 60 Vbeta forward and 13 Jbeta reverse. Assay used: immunoSEQ multiplex PCR; TCRdb lists only in-frame clones, some missing. This repertoire includes 130,000 or so clones. Study-level results: Among TCR beta chains, those listed as cytomegalovirus-associated numbered over 150.

The material sequenced was PBMCs. The sequence derives from a woman in her forties in good health and CMV-seronegative. The J gene is TRBJ2-1, the V gene TRBV7-6; 13 positions match TRBD2. The CDR3 loop reads CASSLVGTSGTNEQFF. The CDR3 region has the DNA TGTGCCAGCAGCTTAGTAGGGACTAGCGGGACCAATGAGCAGTTCTTC.